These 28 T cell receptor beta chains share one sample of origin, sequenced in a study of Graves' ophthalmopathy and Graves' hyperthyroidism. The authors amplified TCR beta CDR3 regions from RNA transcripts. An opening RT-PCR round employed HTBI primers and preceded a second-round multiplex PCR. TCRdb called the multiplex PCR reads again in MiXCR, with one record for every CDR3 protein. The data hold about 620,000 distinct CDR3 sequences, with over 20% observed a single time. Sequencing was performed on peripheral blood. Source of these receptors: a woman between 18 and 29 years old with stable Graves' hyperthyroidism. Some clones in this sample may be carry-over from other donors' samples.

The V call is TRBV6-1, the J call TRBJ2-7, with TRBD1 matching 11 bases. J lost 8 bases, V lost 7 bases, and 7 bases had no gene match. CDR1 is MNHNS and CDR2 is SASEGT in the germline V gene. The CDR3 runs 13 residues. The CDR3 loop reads CASTRDRGSQQYF. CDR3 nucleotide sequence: TGTGCCAGCACCCGGGACAGGGGGTCTCAGCAGTACTTC.

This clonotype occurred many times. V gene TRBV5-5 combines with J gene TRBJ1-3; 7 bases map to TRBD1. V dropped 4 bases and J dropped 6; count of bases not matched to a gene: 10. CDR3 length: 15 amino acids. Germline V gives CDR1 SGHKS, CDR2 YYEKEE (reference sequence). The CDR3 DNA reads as TGTGCCAGCAGCCTCTCCGGGCAGGGGGTAAACACCATATATTTT. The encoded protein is CASSLSGQGVNTIYF.

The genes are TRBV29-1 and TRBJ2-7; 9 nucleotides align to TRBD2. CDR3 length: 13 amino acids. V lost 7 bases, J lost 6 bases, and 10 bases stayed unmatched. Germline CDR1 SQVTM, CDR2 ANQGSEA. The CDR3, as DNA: TGCAGCGCAAGGACTAGCGACGTAGCCGAGCAGTACTTC. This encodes CSARTSDVAEQYF.

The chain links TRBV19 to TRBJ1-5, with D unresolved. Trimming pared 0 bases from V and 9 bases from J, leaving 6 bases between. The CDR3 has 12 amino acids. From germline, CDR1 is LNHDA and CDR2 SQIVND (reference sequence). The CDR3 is CASSIEVSPQHF. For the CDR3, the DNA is TGTGCCAGTAGTATAGAGGTTTCGCCCCAGCATTTT.

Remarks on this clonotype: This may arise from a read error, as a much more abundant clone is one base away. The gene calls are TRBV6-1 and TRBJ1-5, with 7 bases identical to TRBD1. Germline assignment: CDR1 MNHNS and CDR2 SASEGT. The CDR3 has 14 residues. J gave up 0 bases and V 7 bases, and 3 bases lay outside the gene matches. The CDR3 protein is CASKTGTSNQPQHF. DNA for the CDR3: TGTGCCAGCAAGACAGGGACTAGCAATCAGCCCCAGCATTTT.

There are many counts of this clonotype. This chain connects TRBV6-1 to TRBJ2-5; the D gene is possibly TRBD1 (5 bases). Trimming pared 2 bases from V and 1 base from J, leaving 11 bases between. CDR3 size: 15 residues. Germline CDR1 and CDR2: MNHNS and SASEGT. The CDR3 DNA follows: TGTGCCAGCAGTGAATACCGACAGCTCCAAGAGACCCAGTACTTC. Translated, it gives CASSEYRQLQETQYF.

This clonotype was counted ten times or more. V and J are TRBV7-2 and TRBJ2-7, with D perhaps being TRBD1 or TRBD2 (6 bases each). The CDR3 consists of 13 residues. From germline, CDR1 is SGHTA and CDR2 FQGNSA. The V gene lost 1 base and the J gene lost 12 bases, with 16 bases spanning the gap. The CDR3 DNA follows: TGTGCCAGCAGCTTAGGTGGACAGCGGGTATCGTACTTC. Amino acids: CASSLGGQRVSYF.

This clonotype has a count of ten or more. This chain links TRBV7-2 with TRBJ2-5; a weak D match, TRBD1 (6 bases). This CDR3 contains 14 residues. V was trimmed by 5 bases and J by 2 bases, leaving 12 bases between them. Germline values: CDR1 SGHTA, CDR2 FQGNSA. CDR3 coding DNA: TGTGCCAGCAGCACACGGACAGAGCAAGAGACCCAGTACTTC. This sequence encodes CASSTRTEQETQYF.

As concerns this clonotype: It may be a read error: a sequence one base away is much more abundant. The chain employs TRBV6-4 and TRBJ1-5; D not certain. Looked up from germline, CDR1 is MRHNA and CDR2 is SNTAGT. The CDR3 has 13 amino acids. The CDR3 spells CAGSPSSGQPQHF. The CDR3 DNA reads TGTGCCGGCAGTCCGAGTTCGGGTCAGCCCCAGCATTTT.

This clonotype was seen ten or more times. The CDR3 DNA reads TGCAGCGTTGCCGCAGGGATGGCCTACGAGCAGTACTTC. Its protein is CSVAAGMAYEQYF. The chain has TRBV29-1 and TRBJ2-7; weak D call: TRBD1 (5 bases). This CDR3 region has 13 residues. Trimming cost V 4 bases and J 2 bases, with 12 bases left between them. CDR1 is SQVTM, CDR2 ANQGSEA, per germline.

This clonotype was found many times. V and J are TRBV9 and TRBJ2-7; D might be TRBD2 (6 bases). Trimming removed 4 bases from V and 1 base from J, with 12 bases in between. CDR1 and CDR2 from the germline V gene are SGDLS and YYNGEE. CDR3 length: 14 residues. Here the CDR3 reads CASSPSSASYEQYF. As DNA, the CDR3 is TGTGCCAGCAGCCCCTCTAGCGCGTCCTACGAGCAGTACTTC.

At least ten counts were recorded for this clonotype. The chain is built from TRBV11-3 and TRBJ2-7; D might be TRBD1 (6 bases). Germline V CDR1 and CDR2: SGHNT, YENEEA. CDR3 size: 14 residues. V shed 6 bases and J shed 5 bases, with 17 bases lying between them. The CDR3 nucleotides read TGTGCCAGCAGTAACAGGGAAAGTCGCCACGAGCAGTACTTC. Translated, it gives CASSNRESRHEQYF.

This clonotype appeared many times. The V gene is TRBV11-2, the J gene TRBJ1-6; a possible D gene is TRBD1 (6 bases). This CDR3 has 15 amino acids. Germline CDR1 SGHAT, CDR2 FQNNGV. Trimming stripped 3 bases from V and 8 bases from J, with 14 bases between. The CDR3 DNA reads TGTGCCAGCAGCTTTCTCGGGACACTGGATTCACCCCTCCACTTT. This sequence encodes CASSFLGTLDSPLHF.

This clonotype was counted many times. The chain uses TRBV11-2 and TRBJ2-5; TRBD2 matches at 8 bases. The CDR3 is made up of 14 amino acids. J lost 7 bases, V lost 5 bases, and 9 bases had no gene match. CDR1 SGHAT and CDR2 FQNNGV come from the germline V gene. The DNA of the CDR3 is TGTGCCAGCAGCCCCCCGGGGGGGGTGGGGACCCAGTACTTC. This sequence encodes CASSPPGGVGTQYF.

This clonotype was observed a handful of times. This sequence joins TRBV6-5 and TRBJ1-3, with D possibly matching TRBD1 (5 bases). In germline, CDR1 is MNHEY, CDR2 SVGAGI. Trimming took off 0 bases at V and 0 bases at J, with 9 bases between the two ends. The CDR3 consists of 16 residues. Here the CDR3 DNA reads TGTGCCAGCAGTTACTCGGGGCCCGCCTCTGGAAACACCATATATTTT. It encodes CASSYSGPASGNTIYF.

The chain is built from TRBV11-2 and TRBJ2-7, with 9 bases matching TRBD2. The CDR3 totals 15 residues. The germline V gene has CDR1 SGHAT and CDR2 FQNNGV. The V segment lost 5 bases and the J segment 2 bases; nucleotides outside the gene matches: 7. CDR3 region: CASSRGGGATYEQYF. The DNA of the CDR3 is TGTGCCAGCAGCCGCGGCGGGGGGGCAACCTACGAGCAGTACTTC.

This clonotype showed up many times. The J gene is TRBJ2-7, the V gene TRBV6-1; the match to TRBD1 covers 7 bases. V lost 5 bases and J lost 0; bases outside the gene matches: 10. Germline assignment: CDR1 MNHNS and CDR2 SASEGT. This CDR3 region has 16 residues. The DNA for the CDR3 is TGTGCCAGCAGTCGGATGGGACAGCAGAGCTCCTACGAGCAGTACTTC. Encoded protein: CASSRMGQQSSYEQYF.

The CDR3 nucleotides are TGTGCCAGCAGTCACAAGGCCCAGCCCCAGCATTTT. It codes for CASSHKAQPQHF. The chain is built from TRBV12-3 or TRBV12-4 and TRBJ1-5, with D unresolved. Trimming cost V 5 bases and J 7 bases, with 9 bases left between them. This CDR3 is built from 12 residues.

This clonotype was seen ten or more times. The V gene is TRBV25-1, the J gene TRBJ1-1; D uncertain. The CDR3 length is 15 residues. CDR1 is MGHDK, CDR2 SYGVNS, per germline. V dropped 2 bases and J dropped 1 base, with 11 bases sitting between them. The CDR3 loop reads CASSERGRRNTEAFF. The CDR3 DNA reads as TGTGCCAGCAGTGAACGCGGGCGACGGAACACTGAAGCTTTCTTT.

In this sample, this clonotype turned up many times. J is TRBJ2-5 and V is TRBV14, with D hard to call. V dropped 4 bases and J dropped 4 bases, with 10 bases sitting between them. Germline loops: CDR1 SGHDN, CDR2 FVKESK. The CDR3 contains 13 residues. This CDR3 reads CASSPRMGETQYF. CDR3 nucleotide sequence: TGTGCCAGCAGCCCCCGAATGGGAGAGACCCAGTACTTC.

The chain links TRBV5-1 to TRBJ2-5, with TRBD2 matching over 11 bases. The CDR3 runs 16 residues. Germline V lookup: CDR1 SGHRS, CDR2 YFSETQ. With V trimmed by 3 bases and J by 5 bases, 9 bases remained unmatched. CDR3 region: CASSSRSGGAGETQYF. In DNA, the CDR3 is TGCGCCAGCAGCTCCCGTAGCGGGGGGGCCGGTGAGACCCAGTACTTC.

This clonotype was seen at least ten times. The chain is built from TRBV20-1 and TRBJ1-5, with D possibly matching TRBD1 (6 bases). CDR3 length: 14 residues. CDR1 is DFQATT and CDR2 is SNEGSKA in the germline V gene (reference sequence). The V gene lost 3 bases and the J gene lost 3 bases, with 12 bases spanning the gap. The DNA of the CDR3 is TGCAGTGCTAGGGACAGTGCGTCCAATCAGCCCCAGCATTTT. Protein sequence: CSARDSASNQPQHF.

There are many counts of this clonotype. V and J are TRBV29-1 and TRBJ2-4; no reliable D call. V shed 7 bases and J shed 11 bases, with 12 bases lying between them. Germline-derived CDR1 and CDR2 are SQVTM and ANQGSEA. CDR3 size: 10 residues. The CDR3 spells CSALHGVQYF. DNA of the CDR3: TGCAGCGCGCTTCACGGAGTTCAGTACTTC. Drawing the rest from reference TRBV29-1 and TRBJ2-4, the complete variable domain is SAVISQKPSRDICQRGTSLTIQCQVDSQVTMMFWYRQQPGQSLTLIATANQGSEATYESGFVIDKFPISRPNLTFSTLTVSNMSPEDSSIYLCSALHGVQYFGAGTRLSVL.

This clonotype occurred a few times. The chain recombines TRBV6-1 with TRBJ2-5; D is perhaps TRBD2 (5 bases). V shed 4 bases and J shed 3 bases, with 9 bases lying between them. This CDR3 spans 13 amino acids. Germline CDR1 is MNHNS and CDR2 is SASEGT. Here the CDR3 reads CASSAGIEETQYF. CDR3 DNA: TGTGCCAGCAGTGCCGGGATCGAAGAGACCCAGTACTTC.

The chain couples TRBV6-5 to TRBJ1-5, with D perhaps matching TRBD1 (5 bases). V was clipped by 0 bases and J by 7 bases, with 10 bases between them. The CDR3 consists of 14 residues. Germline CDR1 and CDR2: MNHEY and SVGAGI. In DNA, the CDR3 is TGTGCCAGCAGTTACTCCAGGGTCAAGCAGCCCCAGCATTTT. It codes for CASSYSRVKQPQHF.

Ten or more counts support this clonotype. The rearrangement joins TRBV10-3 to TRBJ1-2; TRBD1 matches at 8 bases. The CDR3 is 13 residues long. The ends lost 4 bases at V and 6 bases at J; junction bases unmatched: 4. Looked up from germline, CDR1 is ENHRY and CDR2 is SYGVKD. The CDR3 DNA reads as TGTGCCATCAGTGCCTTGGACAGGGATGGCTACACCTTC. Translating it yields CAISALDRDGYTF.

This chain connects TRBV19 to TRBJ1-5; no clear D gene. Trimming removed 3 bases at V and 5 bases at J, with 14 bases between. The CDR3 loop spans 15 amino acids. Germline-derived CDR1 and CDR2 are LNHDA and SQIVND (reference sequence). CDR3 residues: CASSMSGTPYQPQHF. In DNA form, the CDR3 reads TGTGCCAGTAGTATGTCCGGTACTCCCTATCAGCCCCAGCATTTT.

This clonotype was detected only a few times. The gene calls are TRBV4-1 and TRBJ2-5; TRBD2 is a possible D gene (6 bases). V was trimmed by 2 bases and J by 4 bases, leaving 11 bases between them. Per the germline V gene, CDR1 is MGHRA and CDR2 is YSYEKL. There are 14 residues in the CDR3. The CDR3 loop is CASSQRDFGETQYF. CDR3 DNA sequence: TGCGCCAGCAGCCAAAGGGACTTTGGAGAGACCCAGTACTTC.